This T cell receptor (beta chain) was retrieved from a study of cytomegalovirus exposure and HLA in healthy donors. Regarding the study as a whole: With high specificity and sensitivity, the classifier reportedly diagnosed cytomegalovirus status. Despite most TCR sequences being rare, some public TCRs occurred in many donors. 150 or so TCR beta chains were listed as cytomegalovirus-associated.

The study drew the donors from its approximately 110-subject validation cohort, separate from the roughly 670-subject first cohort. To note about this clone: Its antigen remains unknown.

This table comes from immunoSEQ multiplex PCR, and its TCRdb copy is limited to in-frame clones, with some not included. Of over 200,000 clones listed, about 91% are singletons. This CDR3 has 16 residues. Germline CDR1 MDHEN, CDR2 SYDVKM. The J segment lost 5 bases and the V segment lost 6 bases, leaving 13 bases of the junction unmatched. Specimen: PBMCs. The sequence was obtained from a woman aged 18-29 years in good health and CMV-seronegative. The chain has TRBV28 and TRBJ1-5, with 7 bases aligning to TRBD1. This CDR3 reads CASSYHRGEGYQPQHF. The CDR3 DNA reads as TGTGCCAGCAGCTATCACAGGGGCGAGGGATATCAGCCCCAGCATTTT.